Shown below are 8 T cell receptor beta chains from a single sample sequenced in a study of blood T cell repertoires in COVID-19. The method was immunoSEQ multiplex PCR; TCRdb's version includes in-frame clones alone and lacks a portion of them. Of about 180,000 clones in the sample, 80% are singletons; the top ten hold 6.5%. The sample comprised peripheral blood. The receptors shown here come from a man aged 70-80 years with active or convalescent COVID-19.

The V call is TRBV5-6, the J call TRBJ2-3; 10 bases agree with TRBD1. Looked up from germline, CDR1 is SGHDT and CDR2 is YYEEEE. V was clipped by 3 bases and J by 1 base; unmatched bases: 11. CDR3 length equals 18 residues. The CDR3 loop reads CASSSTGGANWGTDTQYF. For the CDR3, the DNA is TGTGCCAGCAGCTCGACAGGGGGCGCGAATTGGGGCACAGATACGCAGTATTTT.

CDR3 protein: CASSLNQANYGYTF. CDR3 sequence (DNA): TGTGCCAGCAGCTTGAACCAGGCTAACTATGGCTACACCTTC. This rearrangement joins TRBV7-9 to TRBJ1-2, with no clear D. This CDR3 has 14 residues. Germline CDR1 SEHNR, CDR2 FQNEAQ (reference sequence). The ends were cut back, 3 bases at V and 0 bases at J, with 8 bases in the middle.

This clone was picked up a small number of times. Other DNA sequences of this sample code for an identical CDR3. This rearrangement joins TRBV30 to TRBJ1-2; perhaps TRBD1 as D (5 bases). CDR1 is GTSNPN and CDR2 is SVGIG in the germline V gene (reference sequence). V was cut by 0 bases and J by 7 bases, with 6 bases left in between. CDR3 length: 11 amino acids. Here the CDR3 reads CAWSVGGGYTF. As DNA, the CDR3 is TGTGCCTGGAGTGTGGGGGGTGGCTACACCTTC.

There are a few counts of this clone. This rearrangement joins TRBV28 to TRBJ1-2; maybe TRBD1 (6 bases). The V and J ends lost 4 bases and 4 bases respectively, with 19 bases between them. Germline CDR1 reads MDHEN; CDR2 reads SYDVKM. The length of the CDR3 is 16 residues. The CDR3 DNA is TGTGCCAGCAGTTCGGCCAGTGGGGGGGCGCGCTATGGCTACACCTTC. Its protein product is CASSSASGGARYGYTF.

This clone was observed a handful of times. The rearrangement uses TRBV11-2 and TRBJ1-2; TRBD1 matches 12 bases. The germline V gene encodes CDR1 SGHAT and CDR2 FQNNGV. The CDR3 spans 17 residues. V lost 5 bases to trimming and J lost 5 bases; unmatched junction nucleotides: 12. The DNA of the CDR3 is TGTGCCAGCAGCCCGTACGGGACAGGGGGCTTTATGTATGGCTACACCTTC. Protein product: CASSPYGTGGFMYGYTF.

This clone was seen just once. The junction and the germline gene differ at one end; a read error may be behind it. The chain carries TRBV6-6 and TRBJ2-5; D might be TRBD1 (5 bases). The CDR3 is 12 residues long. The V gene's germline CDR1 is MNHNY and CDR2 SVGAGI (reference sequence). For the CDR3, the DNA is TGTGCCAGCAGTTACTCGTTGGACACCCCGTACTTC. This codes for CASSYSLDTPYF.

V gene TRBV5-6 combines with J gene TRBJ1-2; no clear D gene. V lost 0 bases and J 0 bases, leaving 3 bases between the germline ends. The CDR3 sequence is 13 residues long. Per germline, CDR1 SGHDT and CDR2 YYEEEE. Here the CDR3 DNA reads TGTGCCAGCAGCTTGGACTCTAACTATGGCTACACCTTC. This encodes CASSLDSNYGYTF. The whole variable domain, filled in from reference TRBV5-6 and TRBJ1-2, reads DAGVTQSPTHLIKTRGQQVTLRCSPKSGHDTVSWYQQALGQGPQFIFQYYEEEERQRGNFPDRFSGHQFPNYSSELNVNALLLGDSALYLCASSLDSNYGYTFGSGTRLTVV.

The chain recombines TRBV21-1 with TRBJ1-4; TRBD1, the D gene given by the table, was not confirmed from the DNA. TRBV21-1 is classified as a pseudogene. This CDR3 has 15 amino acids. In DNA, the CDR3 is TGTGCCAGCAGCAGTCACAGGCCGCCTAATGAAAAACTGTTTTTT. Its protein is CASSSHRPPNEKLFF.